This T cell receptor (beta chain) came from a study of preoperative IRX-2 immunotherapy in early breast cancer. Treatment denoted: preoperative locoregional IRX-2 cytokine immunotherapy. Preoperative locoregional IRX-2 cytokine immunotherapy was tested in the phase Ib source study. The germline V gene has CDR1 SGHRS and CDR2 YFSETQ. V lost 4 bases and J lost 8, with 21 bases in between. The CDR3 has 16 amino acids. Some clones are missing from TCRdb's copy, which holds only in-frame ones; the method was immunoSEQ multiplex PCR. The sample yields 90,000 to 100,000 clones, roughly 89% seen once. The rearrangement joins TRBV5-1 to TRBJ1-4; tentative D call: TRBD1 (5 bases). Here the sequenced sample was tumor tissue, taken after IRX-2 immunotherapy. This TCR was sampled from a human donor with breast cancer. CDR3 in amino acids: CASSTLTGSLGEKLFF. CDR3 in DNA: TGCGCCAGCAGCACTCTTACAGGTTCCCTGGGGGAAAAACTGTTTTTT.